This T cell receptor (beta chain) was captured in a study of blood T cell repertoires in COVID-19. For the study at large: T cells, B-cell-depleted T cells, or PBMCs supplied cDNA or gDNA.

The V gene end was trimmed by 5 bases and the J gene end by 0 bases; junction bases not matched to a gene: 7. From germline, CDR1 is KGHSH and CDR2 LQKENI. This CDR3 has 16 residues. In the original processing: Estimation of nucleated cell counts was performed using reference gene primer amplification. Profiled with immunoSEQ multiplex PCR; TCRdb holds only in-frame clones, not every one. That table is the source of V, J and clone size, and D and trimming were worked out from the DNA. This sample has around 170,000 clones, with around 90% found just once. This clone was seen just once. The chain has TRBV18 and TRBJ2-3; 8 bases match TRBD2. This receptor was obtained from a man aged 55 to 69 with COVID-19, enrolled during active disease. Sequencing was carried out using peripheral blood. This chain's CDR3 is CASSKQASGSTDTQYF. CDR3 DNA sequence: TGTGCCAGCTCAAAGCAGGCTAGCGGGAGCACAGATACGCAGTATTTT.